A single sample gave rise to the 15 T cell receptor beta chains below, sequenced in a study of cytomegalovirus exposure and HLA in healthy donors. The PCR made use of 60 Vbeta and 13 Jbeta primers. The repertoire was sequenced with immunoSEQ multiplex PCR; TCRdb's copy has only in-frame clones and lacks some. The data show 140,000 or so clones, nearly 80% seen once. Input material: PBMCs. Receptor source: a woman aged 25 to 39 in good health and CMV-seronegative.

This chain joins TRBV5-1 and TRBJ2-3; 9 nucleotides match TRBD2. This CDR3 region has 17 residues. J gave up 4 bases and V 4 bases, and 13 bases lay outside the gene matches. Germline lookup yields CDR1 SGHRS and CDR2 YFSETQ. The CDR3 sequence is CASSRQGGAGGADTQYF. CDR3 nucleotides: TGCGCCAGCAGCCGACAAGGAGGAGCGGGGGGCGCAGATACGCAGTATTTT.

The chain couples TRBV10-2 to TRBJ2-2, with 12 bases matching TRBD2. Germline CDR1 reads WSHSY; CDR2 reads SAAADI. The ends lost 4 bases at V and 5 bases at J; junction bases unmatched: 8. CDR3 length equals 17 residues. CDR3 protein: CASSVLLAGGRTGELFF. The DNA for the CDR3 is TGCGCCAGCAGTGTGTTACTAGCGGGGGGCAGGACCGGGGAGCTGTTTTTT.

This sequence joins TRBV4-1 and TRBJ1-3; no clear D gene. V was trimmed by 5 bases and J by 3 bases, leaving 5 bases between them. The CDR3 spans 12 residues. Germline CDR1 MGHRA, CDR2 YSYEKL. CDR3 residues: CASSSNGNTIYF. The CDR3 region has the DNA TGCGCCAGCAGCTCTAATGGAAACACCATATATTTT.

This clone was observed a single time. This chain links TRBV7-2 with TRBJ1-4, with 9 positions matching TRBD1. The ends lost 5 bases at V and 6 bases at J; junction bases unmatched: 7. The CDR3 consists of 15 residues. The V gene's germline CDR1 is SGHTA and CDR2 FQGNSA. CDR3 sequence reads: CASSKWGQGDEKLFF. CDR3 in DNA: TGTGCCAGCAGCAAGTGGGGACAGGGCGATGAAAAACTGTTTTTT.

This chain joins TRBV7-6 and TRBJ1-1; 7 bases fit TRBD1. The CDR3 extends over 16 amino acids. The V gene end was trimmed by 2 bases and the J gene end by 6 bases; junction bases not matched to a gene: 12. The V gene's germline CDR1 is SGHVS and CDR2 FNYEAQ. Here the CDR3 DNA reads TGTGCCAGCAGCTTACTAAGTACAGGGGACCTTCCTGAAGCTTTCTTT. Protein product: CASSLLSTGDLPEAFF.

Concerning this clone itself: Different DNA sequences within this sample yield the same CDR3. The chain employs TRBV6-5 and TRBJ2-1, with D unresolved. CDR1 MNHEY and CDR2 SVGAGI come from the germline V gene. Between the trimmed V and J ends, which lost 0 bases and 0 bases, there was a span of 9 bases. CDR3 length: 16 residues. CDR3 loop: CASSYSVTSSYNEQFF. Written as DNA, the CDR3 is TGTGCCAGCAGTTACTCGGTGACAAGCTCCTACAATGAGCAGTTCTTC.

This clone has a single count. CDR3 DNA: TGTGCCAGTAGGCAGACAGGGGGCGGAGAGACCCAGTACTTC. This sequence encodes CASRQTGGGETQYF. This chain joins TRBV19 and TRBJ2-5; TRBD1 aligns across 10 bases. The CDR3 spans 14 residues. Germline V gene sequence: CDR1 LNHDA, CDR2 SQIVND (reference sequence). The V gene end was trimmed by 6 bases and the J gene end by 4 bases; junction bases not matched to a gene: 5.

This chain links TRBV2 with TRBJ1-5, with D unclear. The germline V gene encodes CDR1 SNHLY and CDR2 FYNNEI. This CDR3 has 11 amino acids. Trimming shortened V by 6 bases and J by 5 bases, and 5 bases separated the two germline ends. The CDR3 bases are TGTGCCAGCAGCCTTCATCAGCCCCAGCATTTT. Protein sequence: CASSLHQPQHF.

The chain links TRBV30 to TRBJ2-1, with D perhaps TRBD2 (7 bases). The V gene's germline CDR1 is GTSNPN and CDR2 SVGIG (reference sequence). The CDR3 is 14 residues long. In DNA form, the CDR3 reads TGTGCTGGAGGGGGGGGCGCTGGGTTAAATGAGCAGTTCTTC. This encodes CAGGGGAGLNEQFF.

J is TRBJ1-2 and V is TRBV5-1, with 10 positions matching TRBD1. CDR1 is SGHRS and CDR2 is YFSETQ in the germline V gene. J was trimmed by 3 bases and V by 3 bases; bases with no gene match: 8. This CDR3 contains 16 residues. The CDR3 region has the DNA TGCGCCAGCAGCTCGATGACAGGGGGCCAATACTATGGCTACACCTTC. It yields the protein CASSSMTGGQYYGYTF.

V and J are TRBV6-1 and TRBJ1-3; 7 bases line up with TRBD1. The V gene end was trimmed by 4 bases and the J gene end by 4 bases; junction bases not matched to a gene: 4. The CDR3 consists of 14 residues. Germline V gene sequence: CDR1 MNHNS, CDR2 SASEGT. In DNA, the CDR3 is TGTGCCAGCAGTGGGACAGGCTACGGAAACACCATATATTTT. Its protein product is CASSGTGYGNTIYF.

This clone occurred a few times. V and J are TRBV19 and TRBJ2-7; 7 nucleotides agree with TRBD1. Germline trimming cut 4 bases from V and 4 bases from J; bases unmatched to any gene: 7. CDR3 size: 14 residues. The germline gives CDR1 LNHDA, CDR2 SQIVND (reference sequence). The CDR3 loop is CASSTQGQTYEQYF. In DNA form, the CDR3 reads TGTGCCAGTAGTACACAGGGGCAAACTTACGAGCAGTACTTC. The full variable domain, with the rest looked up from reference TRBV19 and TRBJ2-7, is DGGITQSPKYLFRKEGQNVTLSCEQNLNHDAMYWYRQDPGQGLRLIYYSQIVNDFQKGDIAEGYSVSREKKESFPLTVTSAQKNPTAFYLCASSTQGQTYEQYFGPGTRLTVT.

There are many counts of this clone. This chain uses TRBV18 with TRBJ2-1, with 12 bases that match TRBD2. V gave up 1 base and J gave up 10 bases; unmatched junction bases: 11. From germline, CDR1 is KGHSH and CDR2 LQKENI. The CDR3 is 17 residues long. The CDR3: CASSPLPLAGGPYEQFF. CDR3 nucleotide sequence: TGTGCCAGCTCACCACTTCCACTAGCGGGGGGACCTTACGAGCAGTTCTTC.

This chain joins TRBV6-5 and TRBJ1-1; 9 bases fit TRBD1. V was pared by 8 bases and J by 9 bases, with 7 bases of the junction left unmatched. This CDR3 spans 12 amino acids. Germline V gene sequence: CDR1 MNHEY, CDR2 SVGAGI. In DNA form, the CDR3 reads TGTGCCAGCGGACCACAGGGGGCAAAAGCTTTCTTT. This translates into CASGPQGAKAFF.

The CDR3 DNA reads TGTGCCAGCAGCCAGAGTTGGGGGGGTTTGAACACTGAAGCTTTCTTT. The encoded protein is CASSQSWGGLNTEAFF. This chain uses TRBV9 with TRBJ1-1, with a weak D call TRBD1 (5 bases). The V gene lost 4 bases and the J gene lost 0 bases, with 16 bases spanning the gap. Germline V gene lookup returns CDR1 SGDLS and CDR2 YYNGEE. This CDR3 comprises 16 residues.